These T cell receptor beta chains were read from a single sample in a study of T cell responses to AZD1222 COVID-19 vaccine. TCRdb keeps only in-frame clones here, not all; method: immunoSEQ multiplex PCR. The profile covers 100,000 to 150,000 clones, with approximately 88% appearing a single time and around 6% taken by the ten largest. The sample here was peripheral blood, taken on day 0 of AZD1222 vaccination. Receptor source: an adult in good health. The CDR3 runs from the conserved cysteine through the conserved F or W. A D gene is named only where the DNA matches it firmly. A row's size may be missing; if present it is once, few, many or a size class.

TRBJ2-7,-,TRBV5-4,TRBD2,TGTGCCAGCAGCCCGGGGACTAGCGGGAAAGGTAACGAGCAGTACTTC,CASSPGTSGKGNEQYF
TRBJ2-1,-,TRBV28,TRBD2,TGTGCCAGCAGATGGGCTAGCGGGAGTAGGTACAATGAGCAGTTCTTC,CASRWASGSRYNEQFF
TRBJ2-7,-,TRBV5-1,TRBD1,TGCGCCAGCAGCTTCGGGACAGGGGGATACGAGCAGTACTTC,CASSFGTGGYEQYF
TRBJ1-2,-,TRBV11-3,TRBD1,TGTGCCAGCAGCTCTGCCCCTGGCCGGACAGGAGTCTATGGCTACACCTTC,CASSSAPGRTGVYGYTF
TRBJ1-1,-,TRBV29-1,-,TGCAGCGCCGACGAGGCAGCTGAAGCTTTCTTT,CSADEAAEAFF
TRBJ2-7,-,TRBV2,-,TGTGCCAGCAGGGCGGAGGCGTGGGTCGAGCAGTACTTC,CASRAEAWVEQYF
TRBJ1-5,-,TRBV6-5,-,TGTGCCAGCAGTCACACCAGGGTTCAGCCCCAGCATTTT,CASSHTRVQPQHF
TRBJ2-3,-,TRBV5-1,-,TGCGCCAGCAGCAATGAGGTCCTGGGAGATACGCAGTATTTT,CASSNEVLGDTQYF
TRBJ2-2,few,TRBV28,TRBD1,TGTGCCAGCAGTCCGACAGGGAGTACCGGGGAGCTGTTTTTT,CASSPTGSTGELFF
TRBJ1-1,-,TRBV29-1,-,TGCAGCGTTGATTCCCGGGTAATGTTCACTGAAGCTTTCTTT,CSVDSRVMFTEAFF
TRBJ2-7,once,TRBV27,-,TGTGCCAGCAGTCCACTACTACGACACTACGAGCAGTACTTC,CASSPLLRHYEQYF
TRBJ2-1,-,TRBV6-4,-,TGTGCCAGCAGTGTCGGAGGGGGGCATAACAATGAGCAGTTCTTC,CASSVGGGHNNEQFF
TRBJ1-2,once,TRBV5-1,-,TGCGCCAGCAGGGAATCTTTCTATGGCTACACCTTC,CASRESFYGYTF
TRBJ1-2,once,TRBV19,-,TGTGCCAGTAGTACTGGACCCGACTATGGCTACACCTTC,CASSTGPDYGYTF
TRBJ2-2,-,TRBV10-3,-,TGTGCCTCCACCGACCGGGACACCCACACCGGGGAGCTGTTTTTT,CASTDRDTHTGELFF
TRBJ1-1,-,TRBV2,-,TGTGCCAGCAGTGAAGGAGTGAACACTGAAGCTTTCTTT,CASSEGVNTEAFF
TRBJ2-7,-,TRBV11-3,-,TGTGCCAGCAGCTTCTCAGGGCCGAGCTCCTACGAGCAGTACTTC,CASSFSGPSSYEQYF
TRBJ1-1,few,TRBV11-1,TRBD1,TGTGCCAGCAGCTATCCCGGGACAGGGCGGGACACTGAAGCTTTCTTT,CASSYPGTGRDTEAFF
TRBJ1-2,-,TRBV6-2/TRBV6-3,-,TGTGCCAGCAGTTATCACGAGAATCGGCATGGCTACACCTTC,CASSYHENRHGYTF
TRBJ1-1,-,TRBV27,TRBD1,TGTGCCAGCAGTAGGGGACAGGGGGCTTGGACTAACACTGAAGCTTTCTTT,CASSRGQGAWTNTEAFF
TRBJ1-6,-,TRBV6-1,-,TGTGCCAGCAGTGAAGTTCGGAATTCACCCCTCCACTTT,CASSEVRNSPLHF
TRBJ1-2,-,TRBV19,-,TGTGCCAGTACCTTGACAGACTTCTATGGCTACACCTTC,CASTLTDFYGYTF
TRBJ1-2,few,TRBV7-8,-,TGTGCCAGCAGCTTACCAACACCGGGACACTTAGGGGACTATGGCTACACCTTC,CASSLPTPGHLGDYGYTF
TRBJ1-5,-,TRBV19,TRBD1,TGTGCCAGTAGTGCCGGACAGGGGGCTTTTCAGCCCCAGCATTTT,CASSAGQGAFQPQHF
TRBJ2-2,-,TRBV5-1,-,TGCGCCAGCAGCTTGGAAGGTCCCGGGGAGCTGTTTTTT,CASSLEGPGELFF
TRBJ2-5,-,TRBV3-1/TRBV3-2,-,TGTGCCAGCAGCCAAGCAGCTTTCATTAGCGGAGAGACCCAGTACTTC,CASSQAAFISGETQYF
TRBJ2-7,-,TRBV30,-,TGTGCCTGGACAAGGGGGGAGGACCCCTACGAGCAGTACTTC,CAWTRGEDPYEQYF
TRBJ2-1,once,TRBV28,TRBD2,TGTGCCAGCAGTACCCTAGCGGGAGGGTCCTACAATGAGCAGTTCTTC,CASSTLAGGSYNEQFF
TRBJ2-3,-,TRBV11-2,-,TGTGCCAGCAGCTTAGTCGGAGGGTCGATGATGGATACGCAGTATTTT,CASSLVGGSMMDTQYF
TRBJ1-6,-,TRBV4-1,-,TGCGCCAGCAGCCAAGAAGGGCGGGGAACCTATAATTCACCCCTCCACTTT,CASSQEGRGTYNSPLHF
TRBJ1-6,-,TRBV11-3,-,TGTGCCAGCAGAGAACATGGGGGTTCACCCCTCCACTTT,CASREHGGSPLHF
TRBJ1-2,-,TRBV7-2,-,TGTGCCAGCAGCCCCACAGGGTCATCTAACTATGGCTACACCTTC,CASSPTGSSNYGYTF
TRBJ2-1,-,TRBV11-3,-,TGTGCCAGCAGCTTAATCTGCAGGGCACTTTATGAGCAGTTCTTC,CASSLICRALYEQFF
TRBJ2-6,-,TRBV5-1,-,TGCGCCAGCAGTAGCATGGCCACTGGGGCCAACGTCCTGACTTTC,CASSSMATGANVLTF
TRBJ2-2,-,TRBV4-1,-,TGCGCCAGCAGCCAAGGCCGGGGCAGGGGGGTTACCGGGGAGCTGTTTTTT,CASSQGRGRGVTGELFF
TRBJ2-1,-,TRBV7-8,TRBD2,TGTGCCAGCAGCCCCCAGAGTAGCGGGGGGTTATACAATGAGCAGTTCTTC,CASSPQSSGGLYNEQFF
TRBJ2-7,-,TRBV30,TRBD1,TGTGCATTGACAGGGGGCAACTACGAGCAGTACTTC,CALTGGNYEQYF
TRBJ1-4,-,TRBV5-8,-,TGTGCCAGCAGCCCCGCGGGAAGAGCTACTAATGAAAAACTGTTTTTT,CASSPAGRATNEKLFF
TRBJ1-1,-,TRBV12-3/TRBV12-4,-,TGTGCCAGCAGTTTTACCGCACTGGGAGCTTTCTTT,CASSFTALGAFF
TRBJ1-1,-,TRBV7-9,-,TGTGCCAGCAGCCCTAACCCGCCGGGACACCGAAACACTGAAGCTTTCTTT,CASSPNPPGHRNTEAFF
TRBJ2-1,-,TRBV28,TRBD1,TGTGCCAGCAGCAAACGGTGGGACAGCGAGCAGTTCTTC,CASSKRWDSEQFF
TRBJ1-2,-,TRBV6-2/TRBV6-3,-,TGTGCCAGCAGTGTCAGCTGGGGCTACACCTTC,CASSVSWGYTF
TRBJ2-3,-,TRBV27,-,TGTGCCAGCAGTACCCTTACAGATACGCAGTATTTT,CASSTLTDTQYF
TRBJ1-1,-,TRBV5-6,-,TGTGCCAGCAGCTTGGGAACTATTAGGAGGACTGAAGCTTTCTTT,CASSLGTIRRTEAFF
TRBJ1-5,-,TRBV12-3/TRBV12-4,-,TGTGCCAGCAGGCAGAATAGCAATCAGCCCCAGCATTTT,CASRQNSNQPQHF
TRBJ1-1,-,TRBV11-3,TRBD1,TGTGCCAGCAGCTCGGCCGGGACAGGGAACACTGAAGCTTTCTTT,CASSSAGTGNTEAFF
TRBJ2-1,few,TRBV19,TRBD2,TGTGCCAGTAGGGACCTACCCGGGAGAGGGGCGCTAGCGGGAAGCTCCTACAATGAGCAGTTCTTC,CASRDLPGRGALAGSSYNEQFF
TRBJ2-2,-,TRBV7-9,-,TGTGCCAGCAGCTTAGTAGAGACCGGGGAGCTGTTTTTT,CASSLVETGELFF